This T cell receptor beta chain originates from a study of vaccination effects on CD4 cells after COVID-19. Overall study: Each participant was administered two doses of either the BNT162b2 or the mRNA-1273 vaccine. Study results and limitations: Whether induced by infection or by vaccine, clones showed marked clonal contraction late after vaccination.

Produced via immunoSEQ multiplex PCR; TCRdb's table is partial and in-frame only. This table has about 24,000 clones, approximately 80% appearing once. This clone was detected a few times. Its matching antigen is unknown. ViraFEST expansion of antigen-specific CD4+ T cells with viral peptide pools preceded sequencing. Once cultured for approximately ten days, the cells underwent separation to obtain CD4+ T cells. Each vaccine recipient was nucleocapsid antibody negative and had no prior SARS-CoV-2 infection. Wells each received approximately 2 million PBMC, cultured with around 9.3 IU/ml IL-2 and roughly 9.3 ug/ml peptides. Half-medium exchanges with IL-2 medium took place on days 3 and 7. V dropped 1 base and J dropped 3 bases, with 10 bases sitting between them. The CDR3 is 14 amino acids. The germline CDR1 and CDR2 sequences are MNHNS and SASEGT.

This clonotype originated in a human donor who received a COVID-19 vaccine. The specimen comprised CD4+ T cells from PBMCs cultured with HCoV-NL63 spike peptides, sampled before COVID-19 vaccination. J is TRBJ2-7 and V is TRBV6-1, with no clear D. The CDR3 here is CASSEGSSIYEQYF. For the CDR3, the DNA is TGTGCCAGCAGTGAAGGCAGTTCAATCTACGAGCAGTACTTC.